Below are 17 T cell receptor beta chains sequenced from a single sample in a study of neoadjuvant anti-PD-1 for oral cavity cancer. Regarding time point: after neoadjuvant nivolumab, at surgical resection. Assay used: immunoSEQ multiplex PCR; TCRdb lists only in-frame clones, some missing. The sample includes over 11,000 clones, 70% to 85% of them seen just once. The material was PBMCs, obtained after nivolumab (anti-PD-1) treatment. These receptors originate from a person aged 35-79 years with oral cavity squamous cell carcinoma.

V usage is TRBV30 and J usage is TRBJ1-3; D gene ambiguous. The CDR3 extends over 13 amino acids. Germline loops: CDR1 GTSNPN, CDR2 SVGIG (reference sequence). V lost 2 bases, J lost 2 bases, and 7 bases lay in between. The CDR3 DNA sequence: TGTGCCTGGAGTAGAGGCCCTGGAAACACCATATATTTT. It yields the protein CAWSRGPGNTIYF.

The CDR3 reads CASRGGLADYNEQFF. The DNA of the CDR3 is TGTGCCAGCAGGGGAGGGTTAGCGGACTACAATGAGCAGTTCTTC. The J gene is TRBJ2-1, the V gene TRBV11-2; the match to TRBD2 covers 7 bases. The length of the CDR3 is 15 residues. CDR1 is SGHAT, CDR2 FQNNGV, per germline. The V segment lost 6 bases and the J segment 3 bases; nucleotides outside the gene matches: 8.

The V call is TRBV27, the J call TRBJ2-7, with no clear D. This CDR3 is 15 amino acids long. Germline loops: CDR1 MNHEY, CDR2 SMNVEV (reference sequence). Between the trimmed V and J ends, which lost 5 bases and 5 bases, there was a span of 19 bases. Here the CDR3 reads CASSASDGLKHEQYF. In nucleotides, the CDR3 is TGTGCCAGCAGTGCCTCGGACGGGTTAAAGCACGAGCAGTACTTC.

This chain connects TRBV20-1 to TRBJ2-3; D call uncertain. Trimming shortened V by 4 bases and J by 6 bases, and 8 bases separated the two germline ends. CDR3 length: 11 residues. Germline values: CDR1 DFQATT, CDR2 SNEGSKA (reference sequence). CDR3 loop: CSATSRDTQYF. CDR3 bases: TGCAGTGCTACTTCTCGGGATACGCAGTATTTT.

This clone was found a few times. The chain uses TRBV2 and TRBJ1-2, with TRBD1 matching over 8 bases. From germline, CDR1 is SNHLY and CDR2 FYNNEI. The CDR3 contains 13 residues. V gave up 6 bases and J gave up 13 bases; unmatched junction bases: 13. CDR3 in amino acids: CASRSLNPRGRTF. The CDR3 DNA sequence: TGTGCCAGCAGAAGCCTAAACCCCAGGGGGCGCACCTTC.

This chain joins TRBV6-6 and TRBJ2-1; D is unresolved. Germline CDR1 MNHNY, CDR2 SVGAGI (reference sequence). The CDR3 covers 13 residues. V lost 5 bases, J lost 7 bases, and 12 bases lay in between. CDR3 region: CASSRDSWNEQFF. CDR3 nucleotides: TGTGCCAGCAGTAGGGATAGTTGGAATGAGCAGTTCTTC.

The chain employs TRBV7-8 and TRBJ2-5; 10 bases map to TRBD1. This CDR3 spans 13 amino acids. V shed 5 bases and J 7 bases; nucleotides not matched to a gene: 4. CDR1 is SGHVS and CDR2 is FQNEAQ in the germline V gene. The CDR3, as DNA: TGTGCCAGCAGCGGACAGGGGGTTTGGACCCAGTACTTC. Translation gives CASSGQGVWTQYF.

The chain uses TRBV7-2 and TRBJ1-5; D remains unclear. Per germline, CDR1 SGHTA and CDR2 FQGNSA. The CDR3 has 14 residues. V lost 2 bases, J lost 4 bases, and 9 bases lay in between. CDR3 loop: CASSLTPYNQPQHF. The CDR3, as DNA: TGTGCCAGCAGCTTAACCCCCTATAATCAGCCCCAGCATTTT.

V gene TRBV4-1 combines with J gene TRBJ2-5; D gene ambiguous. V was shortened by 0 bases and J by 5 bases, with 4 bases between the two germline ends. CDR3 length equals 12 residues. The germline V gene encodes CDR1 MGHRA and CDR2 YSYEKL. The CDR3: CASSQDEETQYF. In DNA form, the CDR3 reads TGCGCCAGCAGCCAAGATGAGGAGACCCAGTACTTC.

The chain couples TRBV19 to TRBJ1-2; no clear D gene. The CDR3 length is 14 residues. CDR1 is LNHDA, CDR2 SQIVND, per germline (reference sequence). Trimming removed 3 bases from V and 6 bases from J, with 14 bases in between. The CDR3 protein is CASSITLQSHGYTF. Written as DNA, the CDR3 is TGTGCCAGTAGTATTACTCTTCAGAGCCATGGCTACACCTTC.

The CDR3 here is CASSRTSGRGNEQFF. CDR3 DNA sequence: TGTGCCAGTAGCAGGACTAGCGGGAGAGGCAATGAGCAGTTCTTC. The V and J genes are TRBV19 and TRBJ2-1; 13 bases are a match to TRBD2. The J segment lost 6 bases and the V segment lost 6 bases, leaving 5 bases of the junction unmatched. In germline, CDR1 is LNHDA, CDR2 SQIVND (reference sequence). The CDR3 runs 15 residues.

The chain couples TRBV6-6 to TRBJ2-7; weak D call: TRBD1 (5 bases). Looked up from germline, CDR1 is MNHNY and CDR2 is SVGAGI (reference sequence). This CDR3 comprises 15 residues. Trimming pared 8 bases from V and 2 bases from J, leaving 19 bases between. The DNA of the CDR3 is TGTGCCAGCTACCCCGACCAGGGTTCCACCTACGAGCAGTACTTC. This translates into CASYPDQGSTYEQYF.

CDR3 amino acids: CATSRDRATGNTIYF. As DNA, the CDR3 is TGTGCCACCAGCAGAGATCGGGCAACTGGAAACACCATATATTTT. V usage is TRBV15 and J usage is TRBJ1-3; D gene uncertain. The CDR3 totals 15 residues. The V end was cut by 0 bases, the J end by 2 bases, with 8 bases between. Germline assignment: CDR1 LNHNV and CDR2 YYDKDF (reference sequence).

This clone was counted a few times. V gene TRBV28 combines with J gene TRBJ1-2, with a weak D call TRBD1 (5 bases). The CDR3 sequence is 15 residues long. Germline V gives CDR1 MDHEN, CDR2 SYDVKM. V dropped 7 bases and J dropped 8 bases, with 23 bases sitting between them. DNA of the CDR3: TGTGCCAGCACCCAAATCTCGTCAGTCAGGGAGGGCTACACCTTC. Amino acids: CASTQISSVREGYTF.

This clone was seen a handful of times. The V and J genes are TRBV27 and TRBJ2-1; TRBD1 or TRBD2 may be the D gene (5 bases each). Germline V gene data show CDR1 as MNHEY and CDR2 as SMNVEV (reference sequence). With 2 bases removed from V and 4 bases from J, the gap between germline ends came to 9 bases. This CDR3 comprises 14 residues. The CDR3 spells CASSLRDGYNEQFF. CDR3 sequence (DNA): TGTGCCAGCAGTTTACGGGACGGATACAATGAGCAGTTCTTC.

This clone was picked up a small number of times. The CDR3 reads CASTAGGHGETQYF. The CDR3 nucleotides read TGTGCCAGCACAGCGGGAGGCCATGGAGAGACCCAGTACTTC. The rearrangement links TRBV28 to TRBJ2-5, with 9 bases that match TRBD2. The CDR3 has 14 amino acids. Germline CDR1 MDHEN, CDR2 SYDVKM. Trimming cost V 7 bases and J 4 bases; bases outside gene matches: 7.

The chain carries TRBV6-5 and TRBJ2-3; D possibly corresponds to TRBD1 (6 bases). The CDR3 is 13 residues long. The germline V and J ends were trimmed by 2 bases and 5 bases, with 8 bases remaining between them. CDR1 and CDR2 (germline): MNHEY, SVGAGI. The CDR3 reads CASSYPRGDTQYF. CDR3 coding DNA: TGTGCCAGCAGTTACCCCAGGGGAGATACGCAGTATTTT.